Presented here are 9 T cell receptor beta chains from one specimen sequenced in a study of cytomegalovirus exposure and HLA in healthy donors (dated by TCRdb to about 2017). Library method: the immunoSEQ multiplex PCR assay. For the multiplex PCR, a mixture combining 60 forward primers for TCR Vbeta segments and 13 reverse primers for TCR Jbeta segments was used. TCRdb re-hosts the immuneACCESS table, in-frame sequences only. Its copies lack some clones; in the studies checked, an unresolved V gene accounts for under half of them, and the cause for the rest is not known. Recorded for this sample are some 110,000 clones; more than 65% of them occurred a single time. The ten largest clones add up to nearly 0.9% of the sample. Source material: PBMCs. Receptors originate from a woman aged 25 to 39 in good health and CMV-seronegative.

The rearrangement joins TRBV5-6 to TRBJ1-2, with 7 bases lining up with TRBD1. V lost 1 base to trimming and J lost 7 bases; unmatched junction nucleotides: 13. This CDR3 has 16 amino acids. The germline gives CDR1 SGHDT, CDR2 YYEEEE. CDR3 in DNA: TGTGCCAGCAGCTTGAGGATCCCTAGCAGGGGGGCTGGCTACACCTTC. Translated: CASSLRIPSRGAGYTF.

The chain combines TRBV14 with TRBJ2-7; D possibly corresponds to TRBD2 (7 bases). Germline V lookup: CDR1 SGHDN, CDR2 FVKESK. V lost 6 bases and J lost 2, with 14 bases in between. The CDR3 spans 14 residues. The CDR3 nucleotides read TGTGCCAGCAGTCGAACAGGGAGGGCCTACGAGCAGTACTTC. It encodes CASSRTGRAYEQYF.

Comment on this clone: Relative to the germline gene, one junction end is altered; a read error may explain this. The V call is TRBV7-9, the J call TRBJ2-2; D not certain. CDR1 SEHNR and CDR2 FQNEAQ come from the germline V gene (reference sequence). CDR3 length: 15 residues. The CDR3 DNA reads as TGTTCCAGCAGCTCCAGTCCCGTGAACACCGGGGAGCTGTTTTTT. It specifies CSSSSSPVNTGELFF. Variable domain in full (rest from reference TRBV7-9 and TRBJ2-2): DTGVSQNPRHKITKRGQNVTFRCDPISEHNRLYWYRQTLGQGPEFLTYFQNEAQLEKSRLLSDRFSAERPKGSFSTLEIQRTEQGDSAMYLCSSSSSPVNTGELFFGEGSRLTVL.

The CDR3 region has the DNA TGTGCCTGGAAAAGGGACAGCGCCTACGAGCAGTACTTC. Translating it yields CAWKRDSAYEQYF. The gene calls are TRBV30 and TRBJ2-5, with TRBD1 matching over 7 bases. The end of the DNA aligns better with TRBJ2-7, so the J call may be wrong. This CDR3 has 13 residues. Germline values: CDR1 GTSNPN, CDR2 SVGIG (reference sequence).

The CDR3 loop is CASSQSPTGDTGELFF. CDR3 nucleotide sequence: TGCGCCAGCAGCCAGAGCCCGACAGGGGATACCGGGGAGCTGTTTTTT. The rearrangement links TRBV5-1 to TRBJ2-2; the match to TRBD1 covers 8 bases. Germline V lookup: CDR1 SGHRS, CDR2 YFSETQ. The CDR3 has 16 residues. V shed 4 bases, J shed 5 bases, and the junction held 10 bases outside the gene matches.

This rearrangement joins TRBV18 to TRBJ2-5; perhaps TRBD2 as D (6 bases). The CDR3 consists of 16 residues. Germline V lookup: CDR1 KGHSH, CDR2 LQKENI. V was trimmed by 2 bases and J by 5 bases, leaving 18 bases between them. CDR3 sequence reads: CASSPGGAGLTETQYF. Written as DNA, the CDR3 is TGTGCCAGCTCACCAGGCGGGGCAGGACTAACGGAGACCCAGTACTTC.

The chain carries TRBV20-1 and TRBJ2-7; maybe TRBD1 (6 bases). Germline V gene sequence: CDR1 DFQATT, CDR2 SNEGSKA (reference sequence). Trimming took off 6 bases at V and 6 bases at J, with 9 bases between the two ends. This CDR3 is built from 10 residues. The CDR3 DNA follows: TGCAGTGCAGGGACATTCGAGCAGTACTTC. Amino acids: CSAGTFEQYF.

Here the CDR3 reads CASSFRDRVKVGPQHF. CDR3 in DNA: TGTGCCAGTAGTTTCCGGGACAGGGTAAAAGTGGGGCCCCAGCATTTT. The chain combines TRBV19 with TRBJ1-5; the match to TRBD1 covers 9 bases. The CDR3 has 16 residues. The germline gives CDR1 LNHDA, CDR2 SQIVND (reference sequence). Trimming took 5 bases from V and 9 from J; bases not matched to a gene: 14.

J is TRBJ2-3 and V is TRBV28; 8 nucleotides match TRBD1. The germline CDR1 and CDR2 sequences are MDHEN and SYDVKM. J gave up 4 bases and V 5 bases, and 11 bases lay outside the gene matches. This CDR3 comprises 16 residues. The CDR3: CASSIDRGPPADTQYF. CDR3 sequence (DNA): TGTGCCAGCAGTATCGACAGGGGACCCCCTGCAGATACGCAGTATTTT.